The rows below give T cell receptor beta chains drawn from one sample of a study of tumor-infiltrating lymphocytes in primary liver carcinoma. TCRdb used MiXCR to reprocess the multiplex PCR reads, holding one entry per CDR3 protein. The sample lists roughly 180,000 distinct CDR3 sequences, around 60% occurring once. Sample: peripheral blood. The source of these receptors is a man between 40 and 49 years old with primary liver carcinoma and hepatitis B virus infection. Each CDR3 is given with its conserved first and last residue. A D gene is named only where the DNA matches it firmly. A row's size may be missing; if present it is once, few, many or a size class.

v_call	clone_size	d_call	j_call	cdr3_length	cdr3_nt	cdr3_aa
TRBV11-1	.	TRBD2	TRBJ2-1	16	TGTGTCAGCAGCTCCACTAGCGGGAGAGGATACAATGAGCAGTTCTTC	CVSSSTSGRGYNEQFF
TRBV11-3	.	TRBD2	TRBJ2-1	16	TGTGCCAGTTCCCTCCAGGGGAGCGGGGGAAACAATGAGCAGTTCTTC	CASSLQGSGGNNEQFF
TRBV6-5	once	.	TRBJ2-7	14	TGTGTCAGCAGCATGGACTCGAACTCCTACGAGCAGTACTTC	CVSSMDSNSYEQYF
TRBV29-1	.	.	TRBJ2-5	11	TGCAGCGTTGATCCCAGGGAGACCCAGTACTTC	CSVDPRETQYF
TRBV6-1	few	.	TRBJ2-1	19	TGTGCCAGCAGTAATCCTACCGGGATGGCCGCGGTTGGGAGCGATGAGCAGTTCTTC	CASSNPTGMAAVGSDEQFF
TRBV11-3	few	.	TRBJ2-7	15	TGCGCCAGTAGCTTAGATCCCGGGACACCCTACGAGCAGTACTTC	CASSLDPGTPYEQYF
TRBV11-2	many	.	TRBJ2-2	14	TGTGCCAGCAGCTTAAGCTCGGGAACCGGGGAGCTGTTTTTT	CASSLSSGTGELFF
TRBV10-3	.	TRBD1	TRBJ2-5	18	TGTGCCATCAGTGAGGACCTGGGGACAGGGGGCTACCAAGAGACCCAGTACTTC	CAISEDLGTGGYQETQYF
TRBV11-3	many	.	TRBJ2-7	12	TGTGCCAGCAGCCGACACGAGGGCGAGCAGTACTTC	CASSRHEGEQYF
TRBV12-3/TRBV12-4	.	.	TRBJ2-5	12	TGTGCCAGCAGTCTGGGGCCGGGAAGACAGTACTTC	CASSLGPGRQYF
TRBV11-2	many	.	TRBJ2-1	13	TGTGCCAGCAGCCCCGGACGCCACAATGAGCAGTTCTTC	CASSPGRHNEQFF
TRBV4-1	.	.	TRBJ2-7	17	TGCGCCAGCAGCCGCTATTCACATTTACTTGGGGATTCCGAGCAGTACTTC	CASSRYSHLLGDSEQYF
TRBV6-5	few	TRBD1	TRBJ1-1	14	TGTGCCAGCAGTTGGACAGGGTTGAACACTGAAGCTTTCTTT	CASSWTGLNTEAFF
TRBV11-2	many	TRBD1	TRBJ2-3	15	TGTGCCAGCAGCCACGTCGGGACAGGGACAGATACGCAGTATTTT	CASSHVGTGTDTQYF
TRBV11-1	.	.	TRBJ1-5	18	TGTGTCAGCAGCTTAGCTACAAGGCTTCGTGTGAGCAATCAGCCCCAACATTTT	CVSSLATRLRVSNQPQHF
TRBV11-2	.	.	TRBJ2-5	12	TGTGCCAGCAGTGCGCCGATGGAGACCCAGTACTTC	CASSAPMETQYF
TRBV10-3	few	.	TRBJ2-1	14	TGTGCCATCAAGGAGGACCAGGCCTACAATGAGCAGTTCTTC	CAIKEDQAYNEQFF
TRBV29-1	.	.	TRBJ1-1	14	TGCAGCGTTAGGGGTGGGTGGAGGTACACTGAACCTTTCTTT	CSVRGGWRYTEPFF
TRBV7-9	.	TRBD2	TRBJ2-3	15	TGTGCCAGCAGCTTGGGACTAGACTACACAGATACGCAGTATTTT	CASSLGLDYTDTQYF
TRBV11-2	once	.	TRBJ2-7	15	TGTGCCAGCAGACACATCCGGGACGGTCCTACGCTGCAGTACTTC	CASRHIRDGPTLQYF
TRBV11-2	.	TRBD2	TRBJ2-1	20	TGTGCCTGCAGCTTAGATTGGGGTAGCGGGAGATCCCAAAGCTACAATGAACAGTTCTTC	CACSLDWGSGRSQSYNEQFF
TRBV13	.	.	TRBJ2-7	13	TGTGCCAGCAGCCCCGGGGATTCCTACGAGCAGTACTTC	CASSPGDSYEQYF
TRBV4-1	.	.	TRBJ2-2	12	TGCGCCAGCAGCCAAGGGCGCGGGGAGCTGTTTTTT	CASSQGRGELFF
TRBV6-5	.	TRBD1	TRBJ2-7	14	TGTGCCAGCAGGAGGACAGGGGCCTCCTACGAGCAGTACTTC	CASRRTGASYEQYF
TRBV11-2	.	.	TRBJ2-3	15	TGTGCCAGCAGCTTATTCCGTGGTGAGGGAGATACGCAGTATTTT	CASSLFRGEGDTQYF
TRBV6-7	.	.	TRBJ2-7	18	TGTGCCAGCAGTTACTCAAAGCCCGCCGGCGAAAGTTCGCACGAGCAGTACTTC	CASSYSKPAGESSHEQYF
TRBV6-1	.	TRBD1	TRBJ1-2	14	TGTGCCAGCAGTGAAGGCGGAACAGGGGATGGCTACACCTTC	CASSEGGTGDGYTF
TRBV19	.	.	TRBJ2-1	14	TGTGCCAGTAGTATAGGACGGGCCTACAATGAGCAGTTCTTC	CASSIGRAYNEQFF
TRBV6-6	.	.	TRBJ2-7	15	TGTGCCAGCAGTTACTACCAGGGAACTCCCTACGAGCTGTATTTC	CASSYYQGTPYELYF
TRBV12-3/TRBV12-4	few	TRBD2	TRBJ2-1	15	TGTGCCAGCAGTTCCGTCCCTAGCGGAGACAATGAGCAGTTCTTC	CASSSVPSGDNEQFF
TRBV12-3/TRBV12-4	.	.	TRBJ2-5	16	TGTGCCAGCAGTTTAGGGCCAGGGGAGGGCCCAGAGACCCAGTACTTC	CASSLGPGEGPETQYF
TRBV6-6	.	TRBD1	TRBJ2-7	16	TGTGCCAACAGTCACCGGACAGGGGGAAGCTCATACGAGCAGTACTTC	CANSHRTGGSSYEQYF
TRBV5-5	.	.	TRBJ1-5	16	TGTGCCAGTAGCTTCAACGGCCCGGGGGGCAATCAGCCCCAGCATTTT	CASSFNGPGGNQPQHF
TRBV4-1	.	.	TRBJ2-1	15	TGCGCCAACAGCCCGCAGGTCGGATCCTACAATGAGCAGTTCTTC	CANSPQVGSYNEQFF
TRBV6-5	.	.	TRBJ1-2	13	TGTGCCAGGAGAAACGAGGGGGGAGCCGGCTACACCTTC	CARRNEGGAGYTF
TRBV6-6	.	TRBD2	TRBJ2-1	16	TGTGCCAGCAGCAACCCCGGGACTAGCGGGCAGAATGAGCAGTTCTTC	CASSNPGTSGQNEQFF